These 25 T cell receptor beta chains were all obtained from the same sample, sequenced in a study of T-cell memory formation after mild COVID-19. TCRdb ran MiXCR on the 5' RACE reads and lists one entry per CDR3 protein. This table holds tens of thousands of distinct CDR3 sequences, around 16% found once. Specimen: PBMCs or a T cell subset sorted from them (not recorded which). Every receptor here comes from an adult who had mild COVID-19 (a few samples of this study predate the infection). Cell type and time point are not known.

This clonotype was seen a few times. The V call is TRBV4-3, the J call TRBJ2-7; 9 positions match TRBD2. The germline CDR1 and CDR2 sequences are LGHNA and YSLEER. This CDR3 comprises 16 residues. The junction had 9 bases not matched to a gene; V was cut back by 0 bases and J by 6 bases. In nucleotides, the CDR3 is TGCGCCAGCAGCCAAGATACTGCGGGAGGGCCGGGCGAGCAGTACTTC. Translating it yields CASSQDTAGGPGEQYF.

This clonotype was seen at least ten times. The V gene is TRBV6-5, the J gene TRBJ2-1; D possibly uses TRBD1 or TRBD2 (5 bases each). Per the germline V gene, CDR1 is MNHEY and CDR2 is SVGAGI. The CDR3 sequence is 15 residues long. Deletions cut 2 bases from V and 5 bases from J, with 13 bases between. This CDR3 is CASSYRWDPDNEQFF. The CDR3 region has the DNA TGTGCCAGCAGTTACCGGTGGGACCCCGACAATGAGCAGTTCTTC.

This clonotype was seen a few times. J is TRBJ1-2 and V is TRBV6-6; 10 bases map to TRBD1. Per the germline V gene, CDR1 is MNHNY and CDR2 is SVGAGI (reference sequence). There are 16 residues in the CDR3. Trimming at V came to 4 bases and at J to 2 bases, leaving 7 bases not matched to a gene. The CDR3 DNA is TGTGCCAGCAGTTCCGTCGGACAGGGGGTAAACTATGGCTACACCTTC. Its translation is CASSSVGQGVNYGYTF.

This clonotype was seen ten or more times. The chain recombines TRBV4-3 with TRBJ2-7; no clear D. The CDR3 has 14 residues. The V gene's germline CDR1 is LGHNA and CDR2 YSLEER. The ends were cut back, 4 bases at V and 0 bases at J, with 10 bases in the middle. CDR3 residues: CASSPGQGSYEQYF. For the CDR3, the DNA is TGCGCCAGCAGCCCCGGGCAAGGCTCCTACGAGCAGTACTTC.

This clonotype was recorded a few times. The chain has TRBV20-1 and TRBJ1-5; D not resolved. Trimming pared 1 base from V and 0 bases from J, leaving 10 bases between. The CDR3 is made up of 15 amino acids. Germline V CDR1 and CDR2: DFQATT, SNEGSKA (reference sequence). CDR3 region: CSARGVHSSNQPQHF. CDR3 sequence (DNA): TGCAGTGCTAGAGGGGTGCATTCTAGCAATCAGCCCCAGCATTTT.

This clonotype was detected many times. The CDR3 loop reads CASSERQKSYGYTF. The CDR3 region has the DNA TGTGCCAGCAGTGAACGGCAGAAAAGCTATGGCTACACCTTC. This chain connects TRBV2 to TRBJ1-2; D unresolved. With 2 bases removed from V and 4 bases from J, the gap between germline ends came to 11 bases. CDR1 and CDR2 from the germline V gene are SNHLY and FYNNEI. This CDR3 has 14 residues.

Many counts were recorded for this clonotype. Here the CDR3 DNA reads TGCAGCGTTGAATCGTCCAGCTACAATGAGCAGTTCTTC. Protein product: CSVESSSYNEQFF. This chain joins TRBV29-1 and TRBJ2-1; D is uncertain. V lost 2 bases, J lost 3 bases, and 8 bases lay in between. CDR1 and CDR2 from the germline V gene are SQVTM and ANQGSEA. The CDR3 runs to 13 residues.

This rearrangement joins TRBV19 to TRBJ1-1; perhaps TRBD1 as D (5 bases). This CDR3 spans 15 amino acids. The germline gives CDR1 LNHDA, CDR2 SQIVND (reference sequence). The V end lost 10 bases, the J end lost 3 bases, and 21 bases lay between the germline ends. Here the CDR3 DNA reads TGTGCCACCAAAACCCTGGGGCAGTTTCACACTGAAGCTTTCTTT. This sequence encodes CATKTLGQFHTEAFF.

This clonotype was counted at least ten times. The chain carries TRBV6-6 and TRBJ2-1; 7 bases align to TRBD1. Germline V CDR1 and CDR2: MNHNY, SVGAGI (reference sequence). With 6 bases clipped from V and 7 bases from J, the junction kept 9 bases outside the gene matches. The length of the CDR3 is 14 residues. The CDR3 region has the DNA TGTGCCAGCAGGGACAGGAAGAGAGGGAATGAGCAGTTCTTC. Translation gives CASRDRKRGNEQFF.

This clonotype was counted ten times or more. The genes are TRBV27 and TRBJ2-7; D possibly uses TRBD1 or TRBD2 (5 bases each). Germline values: CDR1 MNHEY, CDR2 SMNVEV (reference sequence). The CDR3 contains 16 residues. V was cut by 7 bases and J by 2 bases, with 21 bases left in between. The DNA of the CDR3 is TGTGCCAGCACCCCCCTAGCCTCCCAGGGCACCTACGAGCAGTACTTC. Amino acids: CASTPLASQGTYEQYF.

This clonotype appeared many times. The CDR3 reads CATSDSGTVSGNTIYF. The CDR3 nucleotides read TGTGCCACCAGTGACTCCGGGACGGTTTCTGGAAACACCATATATTTT. V usage is TRBV24-1 and J usage is TRBJ1-3, with a weak D call TRBD1 (5 bases). Trimming shortened V by 4 bases and J by 1 base, and 13 bases separated the two germline ends. This CDR3 spans 16 amino acids. Germline CDR1 KGHDR, CDR2 SFDVKD.

The V call is TRBV5-1, the J call TRBJ1-1, with TRBD1 matching 9 bases. Trimming at V came to 0 bases and at J to 5 bases, leaving 11 bases not matched to a gene. CDR3 length equals 17 residues. Germline CDR1 is SGHRS and CDR2 is YFSETQ. CDR3 nucleotide sequence: TGCGCCAGCAGCTTGGCGGGCACAGGGGGCGCGTCTACTGAAGCTTTCTTT. This codes for CASSLAGTGGASTEAFF.

With regard to this clonotype: This may be a read error, as it is one base from a much larger clone. The chain employs TRBV11-2 and TRBJ2-3; D is unclear. Germline V gene lookup returns CDR1 SGHAT and CDR2 FQNNGV. The CDR3 length is 15 residues. Trimming removed 4 bases at V and 0 bases at J, with 11 bases between. DNA for the CDR3: TGTGCCAGCAGCTCCCAATATACTAGCACAGATACGCAGTATTTT. It codes for CASSSQYTSTDTQYF.

This clonotype was seen at least ten times. V usage is TRBV9 and J usage is TRBJ2-2; D remains ambiguous. Trimming removed 3 bases from V and 3 bases from J, with 9 bases in between. The CDR3 is 14 residues long. In germline, CDR1 is SGDLS, CDR2 YYNGEE. CDR3 nucleotides: TGTGCCAGCAGCGCCACGACCTACACCGGGGAGCTGTTTTTT. Translated: CASSATTYTGELFF. Based on the CDR3 plus reference TRBV9 and TRBJ2-2, the full variable domain is DSGVTQTPKHLITATGQRVTLRCSPRSGDLSVYWYQQSLDQGLQFLIQYYNGEERAKGNILERFSAQQFPDLHSELNLSSLELGDSALYFCASSATTYTGELFFGEGSRLTVL.

Many counts were recorded for this clonotype. The chain has TRBV11-3 and TRBJ2-7; the D is unclear. The germline V gene has CDR1 SGHNT and CDR2 YENEEA. The V end lost 1 base, the J end lost 0 bases, and 4 bases lay between the germline ends. The CDR3 has 13 residues. The CDR3 loop reads CASSLGISYEQYF. The DNA of the CDR3 is TGTGCCAGCAGCTTAGGGATCTCCTACGAGCAGTACTTC. Full variable domain (remainder filled in from reference TRBV11-3 and TRBJ2-7): EAGVVQSPRYKIIEKKQPVAFWCNPISGHNTLYWYLQNLGQGPELLIRYENEEAVDDSQLPKDRFSAERLKGVDSTLKIQPAELGDSAVYLCASSLGISYEQYFGPGTRLTVT.

In this sample, this clonotype turned up many times. V is TRBV4-2 and J is TRBJ2-5, with 9 bases aligning to TRBD2. Unmatched junction bases numbered 6, after V lost 0 bases and J lost 4 bases. Looked up from germline, CDR1 is LGHNA and CDR2 is YNFKEQ. This CDR3 is built from 16 residues. This CDR3 reads CASSQDSGRGPETQYF. Written as DNA, the CDR3 is TGTGCCAGCAGCCAAGATAGCGGGAGAGGCCCAGAGACCCAGTACTTC.

This rearrangement joins TRBV15 to TRBJ1-5, with D uncertain. V was shortened by 0 bases and J by 5 bases, with 11 bases between the two germline ends. Germline-derived CDR1 and CDR2 are LNHNV and YYDKDF (reference sequence). The CDR3 has 15 residues. The CDR3 nucleotides are TGTGCCACCAGCAGAGATCGGGGAAGCCATCAGCCCCAGCATTTT. Its protein is CATSRDRGSHQPQHF.

This clonotype came up many times. The chain carries TRBV27 and TRBJ1-2, with 7 bases lining up with TRBD1. V trimming: 7 bases; J trimming: 6 bases; junction bases outside the gene matches: 8. CDR1 MNHEY and CDR2 SMNVEV come from the germline V gene (reference sequence). The CDR3 covers 13 residues. This chain's CDR3 is CASTRDRDHGYTF. The CDR3 DNA reads as TGTGCCAGCACCCGTGACAGGGATCATGGCTACACCTTC.

This clonotype was recorded at least ten times. The chain has TRBV12-3 or TRBV12-4 and TRBJ1-5, with D perhaps matching TRBD1 (5 bases). The CDR3 has 14 amino acids. V was trimmed by 6 bases and J by 4 bases, leaving 13 bases between them. The CDR3 DNA reads as TGTGCCAGCAGCCCGGGACCGTTAAATCAGCCCCAGCATTTT. It is translated as CASSPGPLNQPQHF.

A word on this clonotype: Given a much more abundant clone one base away, this may be a read error. The V and J genes are TRBV4-1 and TRBJ1-2; D gene uncertain. CDR3 length: 14 residues. Germline CDR1 is MGHRA and CDR2 is YSYEKL. CDR3 residues: CASGQEMDRRGYTF. The CDR3 region has the DNA TGCGCCAGCGGCCAAGAAATGGATAGAAGGGGCTACACCTTC.

The chain carries TRBV19 and TRBJ2-7; possibly TRBD2 for D (6 bases). The CDR3 is 15 amino acids. The germline V and J ends were trimmed by 3 bases and 4 bases, with 16 bases remaining between them. Germline loops: CDR1 LNHDA, CDR2 SQIVND (reference sequence). The chain's CDR3 is CASSIYPGVEYEQYF. CDR3 coding DNA: TGTGCCAGTAGTATTTACCCGGGAGTGGAGTACGAGCAGTACTTC.

This clonotype is labeled medium-sized (0.01 to 0.1%). The J gene is TRBJ2-7, the V gene TRBV4-1; D is unresolved. Germline CDR1 reads MGHRA; CDR2 reads YSYEKL. V dropped 2 bases and J dropped 5 bases, with 10 bases sitting between them. The CDR3 is 13 residues long. Here the CDR3 DNA reads TGCGCCAGCAGCCAACCGAATGGGGACGAGCAGTACTTC. This encodes CASSQPNGDEQYF.

This clonotype appeared many times. V is TRBV12-1 and J is TRBJ2-1. TRBV12-1 is annotated as a pseudogene. The length of the CDR3 is 15 residues. The CDR3 protein is CASSFVDVKSGEQFF. The CDR3 DNA follows: TGTGCCAGCAGCTTTGTTGATGTAAAATCAGGCGAGCAGTTCTTC.

By frequency in the sample, this clonotype is medium-sized (0.01 to 0.1%). The chain recombines TRBV5-1 with TRBJ2-1, with 10 positions matching TRBD2. After removal of 1 base from V and 12 bases from J, the junction contained 13 bases not matched to a gene. This CDR3 has 16 amino acids. Per germline, CDR1 SGHRS and CDR2 YFSETQ. As DNA, the CDR3 is TGCGCCAGCAGCTTGACCAGAGCGGGGGGGACCACTACGCAGTTCTTC. This codes for CASSLTRAGGTTTQFF. Full variable domain (missing parts from reference TRBV5-1 and TRBJ2-1): KAGVTQTPRYLIKTRGQQVTLSCSPISGHRSVSWYQQTPGQGLQFLFEYFSETQRNKGNFPGRFSGRQFSNSRSEMNVSTLELGDSALYLCASSLTRAGGTTTQFFGPGTRLTVL.

By sample share, this clonotype is medium-sized (0.01 to 0.1%). The chain joins TRBV7-6 to TRBJ2-6; no reliable D call. V lost 6 bases, J lost 0 bases, and 3 bases lay in between. This CDR3 spans 13 amino acids. Germline CDR1 reads SGHVS; CDR2 reads FNYEAQ. This CDR3 is CASRPSGANVLTF. The CDR3 DNA follows: TGTGCCAGCAGACCCTCTGGGGCCAACGTCCTGACTTTC.